These T cell receptor beta chains were read from a single sample in a study of blood T cells in healthy people across ages. TCRdb reprocessed the 5' RACE reads with MiXCR, giving one entry per CDR3 protein. Among about 970,000 distinct CDR3 sequences, roughly half were seen once, and the ten largest hold roughly a fifth. Input material: blood. These receptors all stem from a woman aged 60-75 years in good health. Each CDR3 is given with its conserved first and last residue. D genes are given only for firm matches. Not every row has a clone size; where given, it reads once, few, many or a size class.

j_gene	d_gene	abundance	v_gene	CDR3nt	CDR3aa
TRBJ2-5	TRBD1	.	TRBV29-1	TGCAGCGCAGGGGGCAGGTACAATGAGCAGTACTTC	CSAGGRYNEQYF
TRBJ1-4	TRBD1	.	TRBV2	TGTGCCAGCAGTGCAGGGGGGAATAATGAAAAACTGTTTTTT	CASSAGGNNEKLFF
TRBJ2-3	.	.	TRBV5-1	TGCGCCAGCAAAGGACAGCTCACAAATACGCAGTATTTT	CASKGQLTNTQYF
TRBJ2-7	.	.	TRBV10-1	TGCGCCAGCGTGGATAGTCCATCCTACGAGCAGTACTTC	CASVDSPSYEQYF
TRBJ1-6	.	.	TRBV20-1	TGCAGTGCGGGCCCGCACAGGTTGGAGGATTCACCCCTCCACTTT	CSAGPHRLEDSPLHF
TRBJ2-3	TRBD1	.	TRBV9	TGTGCCAGCAGCCCGGCGGGACAGGGTGTAGATACGCAGTATTTT	CASSPAGQGVDTQYF
TRBJ2-7	TRBD2	.	TRBV28	TGTGCCAGCAGTCTCCCGGGCGGGAGAACCTACGAGCAGTACTTC	CASSLPGGRTYEQYF
TRBJ2-7	.	.	TRBV2	TGTGCCAGCAGTGAAGCGGGGACTGGCCCCTACGAGCAGTACTTC	CASSEAGTGPYEQYF
TRBJ2-5	TRBD2	few	TRBV28	TGTGCCACCAGACTAGCGGGAGTAGCGGAGACCCAGTACTTC	CATRLAGVAETQYF
TRBJ2-6	.	few	TRBV12-3/TRBV12-4	TGTGCCAGCAGTCCATCACACTCTGGGGCCAACGTCCTGACTTTC	CASSPSHSGANVLTF
TRBJ2-1	.	few	TRBV4-2	TGTGCCAGCAGCCAAGAGGGGTATTACAATGAGCAGTTCTTC	CASSQEGYYNEQFF
TRBJ2-5	.	.	TRBV6-1	TGTGCCAGCAGTCGTCAGGGTGGAAACAGACAAGAGACCCAGTACTTC	CASSRQGGNRQETQYF
TRBJ2-2	.	.	TRBV6-6	TGTGCCAGCCGGGTGGGCGATAGGAGCGGGGAGCTGTTTTTT	CASRVGDRSGELFF
TRBJ1-4	TRBD1	.	TRBV9	TGTGCCAGCAGCTTAAACGACAGGGGGATTAATGAAAAACTGTTTTTT	CASSLNDRGINEKLFF
TRBJ1-1	.	.	TRBV18	TGTGCCAGCACTGACAGTAAACTTAGAAACACTGAAGCTTTCTTT	CASTDSKLRNTEAFF
TRBJ2-7	TRBD2	.	TRBV6-5	TGTGCCAGCAGGGACATAGCGGGATCTAAATCCGAGCAGTACTTC	CASRDIAGSKSEQYF
TRBJ2-1	.	.	TRBV2	TGTGCCAGCACCCGGTCGACAGCTGCCTACAATGAGCAGTTCTTC	CASTRSTAAYNEQFF
TRBJ2-1	.	few	TRBV27	TGTGCCAGCAGGGCTCACAATGAGCAGTTCTTC	CASRAHNEQFF
TRBJ2-1	.	.	TRBV28	TGTGCCAGCAGCCCTGGGTCTACCCCCAGCTACAATGAGCAGTTCTTC	CASSPGSTPSYNEQFF
TRBJ2-1	TRBD2	.	TRBV20-1	TGCAGTGCTACGCTAGCGGGAGGGAGGGAGTACAATGAGCAGTTCTTC	CSATLAGGREYNEQFF
TRBJ2-7	.	.	TRBV7-9	TGTGCCAGCAGCCCCGGGCTAGCGCTAGAGCAGTACTTC	CASSPGLALEQYF
TRBJ1-2	.	few	TRBV29-1	TGCAGCGTTGCTTTTTCGCTCGAGCCCTATGGCTACACCTTC	CSVAFSLEPYGYTF
TRBJ1-2	.	few	TRBV9	TGTGCCAGCAGCGTAGACTCAGGGACCGCTAACTATGGCTACACCTTC	CASSVDSGTANYGYTF
TRBJ1-1	TRBD1	.	TRBV29-1	TGCAGCGTTGAAAGTCCCAGGGGGCAGAGGCGTAACACTGAAGCTTTCTTT	CSVESPRGQRRNTEAFF
TRBJ2-3	.	many	TRBV7-2	TGTGCCAGCAGCCTTAATGGGGGGCTCACAGATACGCAGTATTTT	CASSLNGGLTDTQYF
TRBJ1-4	.	.	TRBV18	TGTGCCAGCTCACGACAGGAGAATGAAAAACTGTTTTTT	CASSRQENEKLFF